Presented here are 28 T cell receptor beta chains from one specimen sequenced in a study of T cells in localized non-small cell lung cancer. Clones were read by immunoSEQ multiplex PCR, and TCRdb kept only the in-frame ones, dropping some. The repertoire holds 45,000 to 60,000 clones, with over 70% as singletons. The sample consisted of PBMCs, taken before any cancer treatment. These receptors were taken from a woman aged 35-75 years with stage II lung adenocarcinoma.

The genes are TRBV6-1 and TRBJ2-3; a possible D gene is TRBD1 (5 bases). The CDR3 length is 15 residues. V was pared by 3 bases and J by 0 bases, with 10 bases between. The germline V gene has CDR1 MNHNS and CDR2 SASEGT. This CDR3 is CASSDDRASTDTQYF. The CDR3 DNA is TGTGCCAGCAGTGACGACAGAGCTAGCACAGATACGCAGTATTTT.

The chain links TRBV19 to TRBJ2-5, with 8 bases fitting TRBD1. Looked up from germline, CDR1 is LNHDA and CDR2 is SQIVND (reference sequence). This CDR3 region has 17 residues. With V trimmed by 6 bases and J by 2 bases, 14 bases remained unmatched. The CDR3 bases are TGTGCCAGTAGCCCGACAGGGGTCGCTAGGTCACAAGAGACCCAGTACTTC. This sequence encodes CASSPTGVARSQETQYF.

The chain has TRBV2 and TRBJ2-1; D assignment may be TRBD1 or TRBD2 (6 bases each). This CDR3 has 14 residues. Germline-derived CDR1 and CDR2 are SNHLY and FYNNEI. The V end lost 2 bases, the J end lost 10 bases, and 15 bases lay between the germline ends. The CDR3 DNA reads TGTGCCAGCAGTGAATTACGGGGGCGAGGCGAGCAGTTCTTC. This codes for CASSELRGRGEQFF.

In this sample, this clone turned up a few times. The chain links TRBV7-8 to TRBJ2-7; 7 bases line up with TRBD1. CDR1 SGHVS and CDR2 FQNEAQ come from the germline V gene. V shed 4 bases and J 5 bases; nucleotides not matched to a gene: 5. This CDR3 region has 13 residues. The CDR3: CASSSDRFNEQYF. Here the CDR3 DNA reads TGTGCCAGCAGCTCGGACAGGTTTAACGAGCAGTACTTC.

V gene TRBV10-3 combines with J gene TRBJ2-1; 10 bases fit TRBD1. Germline V gene data show CDR1 as ENHRY and CDR2 as SYGVKD. V lost 6 bases, J lost 6 bases, and 14 bases stayed unmatched. The CDR3 sequence is 17 residues long. The CDR3, as DNA: TGTGCCATCAGCCGAGAGGGGGGACAGGGGATGGGCAATGAGCAGTTCTTC. This gives the protein CAISREGGQGMGNEQFF.

CDR3 sequence: CASSLDRGSNQPQHF. Here the CDR3 DNA reads TGTGCCAGCAGTTTAGACAGGGGATCCAATCAGCCCCAGCATTTT. V and J are TRBV27 and TRBJ1-5; the match to TRBD1 covers 8 bases. CDR3 size: 15 residues. Trimming at V came to 2 bases and at J to 3 bases, leaving 3 bases not matched to a gene. CDR1 is MNHEY and CDR2 is SMNVEV in the germline V gene (reference sequence).

This clone was seen only once. The chain carries TRBV28 and TRBJ1-5, with D possibly TRBD1 on 5 matching bases. Germline V gives CDR1 MDHEN, CDR2 SYDVKM. The CDR3 runs to 13 residues. The ends were cut back, 11 bases at V and 4 bases at J, with 15 bases in the middle. The CDR3 nucleotides read TGTGCCGGGGCCCTTACAGGAAATCAGCCCCAGCATTTT. This codes for CAGALTGNQPQHF.

This clone was seen only a few times. The chain has TRBV7-2 and TRBJ2-7, with a tentative D call TRBD2 (5 bases). Trimming removed 6 bases at V and 2 bases at J, with 11 bases between. The CDR3 extends over 13 amino acids. Germline CDR1 is SGHTA and CDR2 is FQGNSA. The CDR3 is CASRFTGTYEQYF. In DNA, the CDR3 is TGTGCCAGCAGATTCACCGGGACCTACGAGCAGTACTTC. The variable domain in full, with the rest retrieved from reference TRBV7-2 and TRBJ2-7, is GAGVSQSPSNKVTEKGKDVELRCDPISGHTALYWYRQSLGQGLEFLIYFQGNSAPDKSGLPSDRFSAERTGGSVSTLTIQRTQQEDSAVYLCASRFTGTYEQYFGPGTRLTVT.

The rearrangement uses TRBV27 and TRBJ2-7, with D tentatively TRBD1 (6 bases). Trimming removed 0 bases at V and 3 bases at J, with 12 bases between. CDR3 length: 15 residues. Germline V gene sequence: CDR1 MNHEY, CDR2 SMNVEV (reference sequence). CDR3 DNA: TGTGCCAGCAGTTTATCTGGGGGCATAGGCTACGAGCAGTACTTC. This gives the protein CASSLSGGIGYEQYF.

The J gene is TRBJ1-5, the V gene TRBV28; the D gene is possibly TRBD1 (5 bases). The V gene lost 1 base and the J gene lost 4 bases, with 8 bases spanning the gap. This CDR3 spans 14 amino acids. Per germline, CDR1 MDHEN and CDR2 SYDVKM. The CDR3 protein is CASSLYGGNQPQHF. CDR3 bases: TGTGCCAGCAGTTTATACGGGGGAAATCAGCCCCAGCATTTT. The full variable domain, its missing parts supplied by reference TRBV28 and TRBJ1-5, is DVKVTQSSRYLVKRTGEKVFLECVQDMDHENMFWYRQDPGLGLRLIYFSYDVKMKEKGDIPEGYSVSREKKERFSLILESASTNQTSMYLCASSLYGGNQPQHFGDGTRLSIL.

This clone is termed medium-sized. The CDR3 spells CASSLGGFGTEAFF. The CDR3 DNA reads TGTGCCAGCAGCTTGGGAGGGTTTGGCACTGAAGCTTTCTTT. The rearrangement joins TRBV13 to TRBJ1-1, with D hard to call. Germline CDR1 is PRHDT and CDR2 is FYEKMQ (reference sequence). The V and J ends lost 3 bases and 4 bases respectively, with 12 bases between them. The CDR3 covers 14 residues.

The gene calls are TRBV6-5 and TRBJ1-2; D ambiguous. V lost 8 bases, J lost 2 bases, and 6 bases lay in between. The CDR3 is 11 residues long. Germline values: CDR1 MNHEY, CDR2 SVGAGI. The CDR3 region has the DNA TGTGCCAGCGGATGGAACTATGGCTACACCTTC. Translated: CASGWNYGYTF.

The chain recombines TRBV7-9 with TRBJ1-4; 7 bases map to TRBD1. Germline V gene lookup returns CDR1 SEHNR and CDR2 FQNEAQ (reference sequence). With 11 bases clipped from V and 5 bases from J, the junction kept 8 bases outside the gene matches. The CDR3 covers 13 residues. The CDR3 protein is CAAKTGINEKLFF. CDR3 nucleotide sequence: TGTGCCGCAAAGACAGGGATCAATGAAAAACTGTTTTTT.

The chain joins TRBV6-1 to TRBJ2-1; 10 bases map to TRBD1. Looked up from germline, CDR1 is MNHNS and CDR2 is SASEGT. The CDR3 sequence is 15 residues long. The ends lost 6 bases at V and 10 bases at J; junction bases unmatched: 12. DNA for the CDR3: TGTGCCAGCAGGACGACCGGGACAGGGGACGGGGAGCAGTTCTTC. Its protein product is CASRTTGTGDGEQFF.

The chain has TRBV7-9 and TRBJ2-1; TRBD1 is a possible D gene (6 bases). The CDR3 is 15 residues long. Germline CDR1 reads SEHNR; CDR2 reads FQNEAQ (reference sequence). The V gene lost 5 bases and the J gene lost 7 bases, with 18 bases spanning the gap. The CDR3 sequence: CASSRDLDRSNEQFF. The CDR3 coding sequence is TGTGCCAGCAGCCGAGATTTGGACAGATCGAATGAGCAGTTCTTC.

The V call is TRBV9, the J call TRBJ2-1; 15 nucleotides agree with TRBD2. V lost 4 bases and J lost 9; bases outside the gene matches: 8. This CDR3 region has 16 residues. Germline values: CDR1 SGDLS, CDR2 YYNGEE. The CDR3 DNA is TGTGCCAGCAGCACGGGACTAGCGGGGGGATATCGTGAGCAGTTCTTC. Amino acid sequence: CASSTGLAGGYREQFF.

The chain uses TRBV6-5 and TRBJ1-2; 7 nucleotides agree with TRBD1. Germline V gives CDR1 MNHEY, CDR2 SVGAGI. The V gene end was trimmed by 5 bases and the J gene end by 0 bases; junction bases not matched to a gene: 6. The CDR3 contains 15 residues. As DNA, the CDR3 is TGTGCCAGCAGTAAATCGGGACAGTCTAACTATGGCTACACCTTC. Encoded protein: CASSKSGQSNYGYTF.

The V gene is TRBV29-1, the J gene TRBJ1-3, with D unresolved. The CDR3 runs to 14 residues. V was pared by 5 bases and J by 0 bases, with 11 bases between. CDR1 SQVTM and CDR2 ANQGSEA come from the germline V gene. CDR3 in DNA: TGCAGCGTTCGAAGGACGAACTCTGGAAACACCATATATTTT. The encoded protein is CSVRRTNSGNTIYF.

By share, this clone ranks as large. V and J are TRBV5-4 and TRBJ1-2; 9 bases line up with TRBD1. V gave up 4 bases and J gave up 3 bases; unmatched junction bases: 10. The length of the CDR3 is 16 residues. Per germline, CDR1 SGHNT and CDR2 YYREEE (reference sequence). For the CDR3, the DNA is TGTGCCAGCAGCCCCGGGACAGGGAAGGATCACTATGGCTACACCTTC. It translates to CASSPGTGKDHYGYTF.

The genes are TRBV7-9 and TRBJ1-3; TRBD1 aligns across 8 bases. This CDR3 has 15 amino acids. V lost 5 bases, J lost 3 bases, and 6 bases stayed unmatched. Germline V CDR1 and CDR2: SEHNR, FQNEAQ (reference sequence). The CDR3 coding sequence is TGTGCCAGCAGCCTCGGACAGGGAGTTGGAAACACCATATATTTT. Its protein is CASSLGQGVGNTIYF.

The V and J genes are TRBV19 and TRBJ1-1, with D possibly matching TRBD1 (5 bases). The CDR3 covers 13 residues. V was pared by 10 bases and J by 1 base, with 13 bases between. Germline V lookup: CDR1 LNHDA, CDR2 SQIVND (reference sequence). The CDR3 protein is CAKTGLTNTEAFF. The CDR3 nucleotides read TGTGCCAAAACAGGACTCACGAACACTGAAGCTTTCTTT.

This sequence joins TRBV15 and TRBJ1-5; D ambiguous. This CDR3 comprises 14 residues. Germline V gene lookup returns CDR1 LNHNV and CDR2 YYDKDF (reference sequence). V lost 0 bases and J lost 4, with 7 bases in between. The CDR3 DNA is TGTGCCACCAGCAGAGACGAGGCAAATCAGCCCCAGCATTTT. Translated: CATSRDEANQPQHF.

This clone was seen a few times. This chain links TRBV19 with TRBJ2-7; 7 bases are shared with TRBD2. With 4 bases clipped from V and 2 bases from J, the junction kept 5 bases outside the gene matches. Germline V gene lookup returns CDR1 LNHDA and CDR2 SQIVND (reference sequence). The CDR3 contains 14 residues. This CDR3 is CASSKPSGPYEQYF. CDR3 nucleotides: TGTGCCAGTAGTAAGCCTAGCGGACCCTACGAGCAGTACTTC. The full variable domain, completed using reference TRBV19 and TRBJ2-7, is DGGITQSPKYLFRKEGQNVTLSCEQNLNHDAMYWYRQDPGQGLRLIYYSQIVNDFQKGDIAEGYSVSREKKESFPLTVTSAQKNPTAFYLCASSKPSGPYEQYFGPGTRLTVT.

The CDR3 coding sequence is TGTGCCAGCAGCTTAGGACACTCTGGGGCCAACGTCCTGACTTTC. Its protein is CASSLGHSGANVLTF. The V call is TRBV5-5, the J call TRBJ2-6; tentatively, D is TRBD1 (5 bases). The V and J ends lost 2 bases and 0 bases respectively, with 6 bases between them. From germline, CDR1 is SGHKS and CDR2 YYEKEE (reference sequence). There are 15 residues in the CDR3.

This clone was seen only once. The chain couples TRBV20-1 to TRBJ1-1; D remains ambiguous. Per germline, CDR1 DFQATT and CDR2 SNEGSKA (reference sequence). This CDR3 spans 10 amino acids. V shed 5 bases and J shed 8 bases, with 9 bases lying between them. This chain's CDR3 is CSASETEAFF. The CDR3 nucleotides are TGCAGTGCTTCAGAAACGGAAGCTTTCTTT.

The J gene is TRBJ2-3, the V gene TRBV27, with a tentative D call TRBD2 (5 bases). V lost 5 bases to trimming and J lost 2 bases, with 20 bases between them. Germline loops: CDR1 MNHEY, CDR2 SMNVEV (reference sequence). There are 17 residues in the CDR3. CDR3 sequence (DNA): TGTGCCAGCAGTCCACCGGGATCCTTTTACTCCACAGATACGCAGTATTTT. Protein: CASSPPGSFYSTDTQYF.

The chain has TRBV7-9 and TRBJ1-3; 7 positions match TRBD1. Looked up from germline, CDR1 is SEHNR and CDR2 is FQNEAQ (reference sequence). V trimming: 6 bases; J trimming: 4 bases; junction bases outside the gene matches: 6. The CDR3 has 14 residues. The CDR3 reads CASRRQGVGNTIYF. In nucleotides, the CDR3 is TGTGCCAGCAGGCGGCAGGGGGTGGGAAACACCATATATTTT.

The rearrangement joins TRBV11-2 to TRBJ2-3; 8 bases agree with TRBD2. V shed 3 bases and J 3 bases; nucleotides not matched to a gene: 5. The CDR3 is made up of 15 amino acids. In germline, CDR1 is SGHAT, CDR2 FQNNGV. CDR3 nucleotides: TGTGCCAGCAGCTTGATTAGCGGGGAAACAGATACGCAGTATTTT. This codes for CASSLISGETDTQYF.